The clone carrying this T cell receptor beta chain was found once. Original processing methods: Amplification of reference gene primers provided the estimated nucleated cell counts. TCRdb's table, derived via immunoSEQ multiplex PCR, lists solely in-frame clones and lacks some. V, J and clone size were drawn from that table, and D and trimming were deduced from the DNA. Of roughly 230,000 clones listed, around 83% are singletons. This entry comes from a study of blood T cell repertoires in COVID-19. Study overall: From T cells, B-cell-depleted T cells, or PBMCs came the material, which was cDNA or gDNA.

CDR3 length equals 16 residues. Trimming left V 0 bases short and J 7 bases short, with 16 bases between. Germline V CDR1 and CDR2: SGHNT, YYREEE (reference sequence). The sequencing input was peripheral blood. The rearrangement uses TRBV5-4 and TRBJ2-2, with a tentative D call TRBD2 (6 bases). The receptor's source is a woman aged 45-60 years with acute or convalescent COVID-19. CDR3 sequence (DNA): TGTGCCAGCAGCTTGGAAGGCGGGATGGGGTACGGGGAGCTGTTTTTT. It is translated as CASSLEGGMGYGELFF.